This note documents a single T cell receptor (beta chain) sequence. CDR3 size: 16 residues. V was pared by 6 bases and J by 5 bases, with 12 bases of the junction left unmatched. Germline-derived CDR1 and CDR2 are SNHLY and FYNNEI. These data come from a study of blood T cell repertoires in COVID-19. Study-level background: The origin of the acute and convalescent COVID-19 samples was the United States, Italy and Spain. PBMCs, B-cell-depleted T cells, or T cells provided the cDNA or gDNA that made up the material.

As processed by the authors: How many nucleated cells were present was estimated from reference gene primer amplification. Produced via immunoSEQ multiplex PCR; TCRdb's table is partial and in-frame only. V and J calls and clone size follow that table, whereas D and trimming were derived from the DNA. The table shows about 100,000 clones, with around 88% occurring only once. This chain uses TRBV2 with TRBJ2-5, with TRBD1 identical over 10 bases. This clonotype was obtained from a human donor in a cohort sampled during active COVID-19. The sample taken for sequencing was peripheral blood. The CDR3 loop is CASSGTGTGVGETQYF. As DNA, the CDR3 is TGTGCCAGCAGCGGAACCGGGACAGGGGTAGGGGAGACCCAGTACTTC.